One sample yielded the 20 T cell receptor beta chains listed below, sequenced in a study of somatic mutations in cytotoxic T cells in rheumatoid arthritis (TCRdb year 2017). Library method: the immunoSEQ multiplex PCR assay. What TCRdb holds here is the immuneACCESS table cut down to in-frame rearrangements. Part of the clones is not present; checked against another copy, under half of the missing clones reflect an unresolved V gene, and the others are unexplained. The sample records 2,500 or so clones, approximately 76% of which are singletons. The ten largest clones take up 45% of the sample. Sample: CD8+ T cells sorted from blood. These receptors all come from a woman in her thirties or forties with rheumatoid arthritis.

CDR3 amino acids: CASSDRGTIAGELFF. The CDR3 region has the DNA TGTGCCAGCAGTGACAGGGGGACGATCGCCGGGGAGCTGTTTTTT. V gene TRBV27 combines with J gene TRBJ2-2, with 9 bases aligning to TRBD1. The length of the CDR3 is 15 residues. The germline CDR1 and CDR2 sequences are MNHEY and SMNVEV (reference sequence). The V segment lost 5 bases and the J segment 6 bases; nucleotides outside the gene matches: 7.

This clone has only a few counts. This chain joins TRBV29-1 and TRBJ2-7; 8 bases are a match to TRBD1. J was trimmed by 2 bases and V by 4 bases; bases with no gene match: 4. The germline CDR1 and CDR2 sequences are SQVTM and ANQGSEA. This CDR3 has 13 residues. Here the CDR3 DNA reads TGCAGCGTTGCGGACAGGGACACCTACGAGCAGTACTTC. Translating gives CSVADRDTYEQYF.

This chain connects TRBV30 to TRBJ2-1; 7 bases agree with TRBD2. Germline V gene sequence: CDR1 GTSNPN, CDR2 SVGIG (reference sequence). The CDR3 contains 15 residues. V trimming: 3 bases; J trimming: 5 bases; junction bases outside the gene matches: 10. In nucleotides, the CDR3 is TGTGCCTGGAGCGAGCTGGGGGGGGATCACAATGAGCAGTTCTTC. Its translation is CAWSELGGDHNEQFF.

This clone was counted a few times. The V call is TRBV27, the J call TRBJ1-2; the match to TRBD1 covers 7 bases. Germline CDR1 MNHEY, CDR2 SMNVEV (reference sequence). The CDR3 sequence is 13 residues long. Trimming cost V 6 bases and J 4 bases; bases outside gene matches: 5. The CDR3 region is CASSRDSGYGYTF. Written as DNA, the CDR3 is TGTGCCAGCAGCCGGGACAGTGGCTATGGCTACACCTTC.

This clone occurred once. The chain carries TRBV27 and TRBJ2-3; perhaps TRBD1 as D (5 bases). The CDR3 sequence is 13 residues long. Germline CDR1 is MNHEY and CDR2 is SMNVEV (reference sequence). V shed 6 bases and J shed 3 bases, with 10 bases lying between them. The CDR3 protein is CASSQGDTDTQYF. CDR3 nucleotide sequence: TGTGCCAGCAGCCAGGGCGATACAGATACGCAGTATTTT.

The rearrangement joins TRBV11-1 to TRBJ2-1; 10 bases match TRBD1. CDR1 is SGHAT and CDR2 is FQDESV in the germline V gene (reference sequence). V lost 2 bases, J lost 4 bases, and 5 bases stayed unmatched. CDR3 size: 16 residues. CDR3: CASSLFPDRGYNEQFF. In DNA, the CDR3 is TGTGCCAGCAGCTTATTTCCGGACAGGGGGTACAATGAGCAGTTCTTC. Complete variable domain (other parts from reference TRBV11-1 and TRBJ2-1): EAEVAQSPRYKITEKSQAVAFWCDPISGHATLYWYRQILGQGPELLVQFQDESVVDDSQLPKDRFSAERLKGVDSTLKIQPAELGDSAMYLCASSLFPDRGYNEQFFGPGTRLTVL.

The chain combines TRBV5-4 with TRBJ2-7; a weak D match, TRBD1 (6 bases). From germline, CDR1 is SGHNT and CDR2 YYREEE (reference sequence). CDR3 length equals 14 residues. V was shortened by 4 bases and J by 6 bases, with 17 bases between the two germline ends. CDR3 DNA sequence: TGTGCCAGCAGCGCAACAGGGATGGTAGGCGAGCAGTACTTC. As protein: CASSATGMVGEQYF.

The chain couples TRBV6-1 to TRBJ2-7, with 7 bases identical to TRBD2. V lost 3 bases to trimming and J lost 0 bases; unmatched junction nucleotides: 5. The CDR3 runs to 15 residues. CDR1 and CDR2 from the germline V gene are MNHNS and SASEGT. The DNA for the CDR3 is TGTGCCAGCAGTGATGAGGGAGGGAGCTCCTACGAGCAGTACTTC. Encoded protein: CASSDEGGSSYEQYF.

The V gene is TRBV12-5, the J gene TRBJ1-5; the match to TRBD1 covers 8 bases. The V gene end was trimmed by 2 bases and the J gene end by 11 bases; junction bases not matched to a gene: 8. The CDR3 totals 14 residues. The germline CDR1 and CDR2 sequences are LGHNT and FRNRAP. CDR3 sequence (DNA): TGTGCTAGTGGTTTGAGGACAGGGAACACGGCCCAGCATTTT. This codes for CASGLRTGNTAQHF.

The chain carries TRBV7-8 and TRBJ2-3, with D uncertain. Germline V gene data show CDR1 as SGHVS and CDR2 as FQNEAQ. Trimming cost V 1 base and J 3 bases, with 14 bases left between them. This CDR3 comprises 16 residues. DNA of the CDR3: TGTGCCAGCAGCTTAGATTCCCCTCTATATACAGATACGCAGTATTTT. Amino acid sequence: CASSLDSPLYTDTQYF.

The V gene is TRBV4-3, the J gene TRBJ2-7, with 10 bases fitting TRBD1. The germline V gene encodes CDR1 LGHNA and CDR2 YSLEER. CDR3 size: 15 residues. Germline trimming cut 1 base from V and 6 bases from J; bases unmatched to any gene: 6. CDR3 coding DNA: TGCGCCAGCAGCCAAGGGGACAGGGGCCTCTCCGAGCAGTACTTC. Residues: CASSQGDRGLSEQYF.

The chain has TRBV7-8 and TRBJ1-1; the D is unclear. V lost 3 bases and J 4 bases, leaving 15 bases between the germline ends. CDR1 and CDR2 (germline): SGHVS, FQNEAQ. The CDR3 contains 15 residues. The CDR3 sequence is CASSFGEGGSTEAFF. CDR3 DNA sequence: TGTGCCAGCAGCTTTGGGGAGGGAGGGAGCACTGAAGCTTTCTTT. The variable domain in full, with the rest retrieved from reference TRBV7-8 and TRBJ1-1, is GAGVSQSPRYKVAKRGQDVALRCDPISGHVSLFWYQQALGQGPEFLTYFQNEAQLDKSGLPSDRFFAERPEGSVSTLKIQRTQQEDSAVYLCASSFGEGGSTEAFFGQGTRLTVV.

V gene TRBV6-6 combines with J gene TRBJ2-7; 7 nucleotides match TRBD2. The CDR3 runs to 16 residues. Germline-derived CDR1 and CDR2 are MNHNY and SVGAGI (reference sequence). After removal of 0 bases from V and 2 bases from J, the junction contained 7 bases not matched to a gene. This CDR3 is CASSYSPTSSPYEQYF. For the CDR3, the DNA is TGTGCCAGCAGTTACTCGCCGACTAGCTCTCCCTACGAGCAGTACTTC.

This clone was seen more than once but under ten times. An end of the junction differs from the germline gene, which may be a read error. The J gene is TRBJ2-7, the V gene TRBV5-1; D is possibly TRBD1 (6 bases). CDR3 length: 14 amino acids. The germline gives CDR1 SGHRS, CDR2 YFSETQ. The CDR3 sequence is CASTTEGVAYEQYF. Here the CDR3 DNA reads TGTGCCAGCACCACCGAGGGGGTGGCCTACGAGCAGTACTTC.

This clone was observed a handful of times. The CDR3 nucleotides are TGCGCCAGCAGCTTGGATATGGGGCAGGGCTCCTACGAGCAGTACTTC. This gives the protein CASSLDMGQGSYEQYF. J is TRBJ2-7 and V is TRBV5-1, with TRBD1 as a possible D gene (5 bases). Trimming took 0 bases from V and 0 from J, leaving 13 bases between them. The CDR3 runs 16 residues. The germline CDR1 and CDR2 sequences are SGHRS and YFSETQ. The variable domain in full, completed from reference TRBV5-1 and TRBJ2-7, reads KAGVTQTPRYLIKTRGQQVTLSCSPISGHRSVSWYQQTPGQGLQFLFEYFSETQRNKGNFPGRFSGRQFSNSRSEMNVSTLELGDSALYLCASSLDMGQGSYEQYFGPGTRLTVT.

The chain links TRBV7-9 to TRBJ1-2; D may be TRBD1 (6 bases). The CDR3 is 14 residues long. Trimming took off 5 bases at V and 4 bases at J, with 14 bases between the two ends. The V gene's germline CDR1 is SEHNR and CDR2 FQNEAQ (reference sequence). The chain's CDR3 is CASSPRDRPYGYTF. As DNA, the CDR3 is TGTGCCAGCAGCCCTCGAGACAGGCCCTATGGCTACACCTTC.

The chain couples TRBV27 to TRBJ2-2; 7 bases fit TRBD2. With 3 bases clipped from V and 4 bases from J, the junction kept 5 bases outside the gene matches. Germline CDR1 reads MNHEY; CDR2 reads SMNVEV (reference sequence). This CDR3 is built from 15 residues. The CDR3 sequence is CASSFGGGFTGELFF. The DNA for the CDR3 is TGTGCCAGCAGTTTTGGGGGGGGTTTCACCGGGGAGCTGTTTTTT.

The chain has TRBV28 and TRBJ2-7; D not resolved. Germline V gene lookup returns CDR1 MDHEN and CDR2 SYDVKM. The CDR3 covers 13 residues. The V gene lost 3 bases and the J gene lost 0 bases, with 6 bases spanning the gap. The CDR3 loop is CASSFDNSYEQYF. As DNA, the CDR3 is TGTGCCAGCAGTTTCGACAACTCCTACGAGCAGTACTTC.

The J gene is TRBJ2-3, the V gene TRBV29-1; 8 bases line up with TRBD1. The CDR3 covers 16 residues. The germline V gene has CDR1 SQVTM and CDR2 ANQGSEA. V shed 0 bases and J 4 bases; nucleotides not matched to a gene: 9. Here the CDR3 DNA reads TGCAGCGTTGAAGATCCCCGGACAGGGTGGGCAGATACGCAGTATTTT. It specifies CSVEDPRTGWADTQYF.

The chain links TRBV7-8 to TRBJ2-1; D possibly corresponds to TRBD2 (5 bases). CDR3 length: 13 residues. With 1 base removed from V and 9 bases from J, the gap between germline ends came to 10 bases. The germline V gene encodes CDR1 SGHVS and CDR2 FQNEAQ. CDR3 nucleotide sequence: TGTGCCAGCAGCTTAGGGACTTTGGGTGAGCAGTTCTTC. Translated: CASSLGTLGEQFF.